One sample yielded the 27 T cell receptor beta chains listed below, sequenced in a study of tumor and adjacent non-tumor tissue in lung cancer. A modified ARM-PCR protocol with three rounds of nested PCR amplified TCRbeta. TCRdb reanalysed the multiplex PCR reads using MiXCR and keeps one entry per CDR3 protein. The sample shows more than 120,000 distinct CDR3 sequences, approximately 70% of them seen only once. RNA was extracted from bulk tissue without any cell sorting. Sequencing was done on a sample of lung tumor tissue. The receptor set was obtained from a man aged 55-75 years with small cell lung cancer.

About this clonotype itself: Because it lacks the conserved phenylalanine or tryptophan at the end, this CDR3 is likely a read error. The chain has TRBV20-1 and TRBJ2-3; TRBD1 is a possible D gene (5 bases). V gave up 4 bases and J gave up 0 bases, with 14 bases separating them. The CDR3 has 15 amino acids. The germline V gene has CDR1 DFQATT and CDR2 SNEGSKA (reference sequence). CDR3 DNA: TGCAGTGCTAAGAAGACAGTTACTAGCACAGATACGCAGTATATT. The encoded protein is CSAKKTVTSTDTQYI.

Worth noting for this clonotype: A much larger clone sits a single nucleotide away, making a read error possible. The rearrangement joins TRBV11-2 to TRBJ2-1; D is ambiguous. Germline V gives CDR1 SGHAT, CDR2 FQNNGV. CDR3 size: 10 residues. Trimming pared 7 bases from V and 12 bases from J, leaving 10 bases between. The CDR3 here is CASILNVQFF. The CDR3 DNA is TGTGCCAGCATCCTGAACGTGCAGTTCTTC.

Notes on this clonotype: The missing conserved phenylalanine or tryptophan at the end of this CDR3 makes a read error likely. CDR3 coding DNA: TGCGCCAGCAGCTTGGAGGCGGAAGAAGGGAATGAGCAGTTCCTC. Translating gives CASSLEAEEGNEQFL. The chain has TRBV5-1 and TRBJ2-1, with D hard to call. V lost 0 bases to trimming and J lost 7 bases, with 14 bases between them. The germline V gene encodes CDR1 SGHRS and CDR2 YFSETQ. The CDR3 is 15 amino acids.

In the case of this clonotype: One end of the junction varies from germline; a read error may be responsible. The chain uses TRBV6-6 and TRBJ2-1, with D perhaps matching TRBD2 (5 bases). CDR3 length: 14 amino acids. The germline V gene encodes CDR1 MNHNY and CDR2 SVGAGI (reference sequence). The CDR3 loop is CASSYMRPGNEQLF. The DNA of the CDR3 is TGTGCCAGCAGTTACATGCGCCCGGGGAATGAGCAGCTCTTC.

As to this clonotype: This may be a read error, as it is one base from a much larger clone. The rearrangement joins TRBV6-5 to TRBJ1-5; perhaps TRBD1 as D (5 bases). Per germline, CDR1 MNHEY and CDR2 SVGAGI. This CDR3 comprises 15 residues. CDR3 loop: CANSPPTAYDQPQHF. As DNA, the CDR3 is TGTGCCAACAGTCCCCCGACAGCTTACGATCAGCCCCAGCATTTT.

Points on this clonotype: One junction end does not reproduce the germline sequence, and a read error may be involved. The V gene is TRBV28, the J gene TRBJ2-5; 7 nucleotides align to TRBD2. The CDR3 has 15 amino acids. CDR1 and CDR2 (germline): MDHEN, SYDVKM. This chain's CDR3 is CASGLSARGWETQYF. As DNA, the CDR3 is TGTGCCAGCGGTTTGTCCGCGCGGGGGTGGGAGACCCAGTACTTC. Full variable domain (remainder filled in from reference TRBV28 and TRBJ2-5): DVKVTQSSRYLVKRTGEKVFLECVQDMDHENMFWYRQDPGLGLRLIYFSYDVKMKEKGDIPEGYSVSREKKERFSLILESASTNQTSMYLCASGLSARGWETQYFGPGTRLLVL.

Of note for this clonotype: It may be a read error: a sequence one base away is much more abundant. The rearrangement uses TRBV12-3 or TRBV12-4 and TRBJ2-3; D could derive from TRBD1 or TRBD2 (5 bases each). This CDR3 spans 14 amino acids. V lost 4 bases to trimming and J lost 8 bases, with 16 bases between them. CDR3 in DNA: TGTGCCAGCAGTTCGGGACCCGAGGGAGTTACGCAGTATTTT. Its translation is CASSSGPEGVTQYF.

This clonotype appeared many times. The chain recombines TRBV6-5 with TRBJ2-5; possibly TRBD1 or TRBD2 for D (5 bases each). The CDR3 totals 14 residues. From germline, CDR1 is MNHEY and CDR2 SVGAGI. Trimming removed 6 bases from V and 5 bases from J, with 16 bases in between. The CDR3 is CASRRQLAGETQYF. The CDR3 region has the DNA TGTGCCAGCAGGCGACAGCTAGCCGGGGAGACCCAGTACTTC.

As concerns this clonotype: This may stem from a read error, because a much larger clone lies one nucleotide away. The rearrangement uses TRBV12-3 or TRBV12-4 and TRBJ1-1; D gene ambiguous. This CDR3 spans 12 amino acids. With 2 bases removed from V and 11 bases from J, the gap between germline ends came to 12 bases. CDR3 coding DNA: TGTGCCAGCAGTTTAAGAATGGGGAGGGCTTTCTTT. It translates to CASSLRMGRAFF.

Comment on this clonotype: The germline gene is not matched at one end of the junction; a read error may be the cause. V and J are TRBV12-3 or TRBV12-4 and TRBJ1-5; D uncertain. There are 13 residues in the CDR3. The CDR3 is CVSSLSRIRPQHF. CDR3 DNA: TGTGTCAGCAGCTTGTCCCGTATAAGGCCCCAGCATTTT.

This clonotype was counted between two and nine times. V gene TRBV4-1 combines with J gene TRBJ2-5; no clear D. Germline CDR1 MGHRA, CDR2 YSYEKL. CDR3 length equals 15 residues. Between the trimmed V and J ends, which lost 1 base and 1 base, there was a span of 10 bases. The CDR3: CASSQVYRLQETQYF. CDR3 DNA sequence: TGCGCCAGCAGCCAAGTGTATCGACTCCAAGAGACCCAGTACTTC.

As regards this clonotype: The conserved final phenylalanine or tryptophan is absent from the CDR3, which likely points to a read error. The J gene is TRBJ2-7, the V gene TRBV6-6, with D perhaps matching TRBD2 (7 bases). Looked up from germline, CDR1 is MNHNY and CDR2 is SVGAGI (reference sequence). The length of the CDR3 is 12 residues. CDR3 region: CTSSRGGYEQYL. The CDR3 region has the DNA TGTACCAGCAGTAGGGGGGGTTACGAGCAGTACCTC.

The V gene is TRBV5-1, the J gene TRBJ2-1; the D is unclear. CDR3 length: 13 amino acids. Trimming left V 4 bases short and J 5 bases short, with 10 bases between. Germline V gene sequence: CDR1 SGHRS, CDR2 YFSETQ. The CDR3 region is CASSQTSHNEQFF. The CDR3 nucleotides read TGCGCCAGCAGCCAAACTTCTCACAATGAGCAGTTCTTC. Supplemented by reference TRBV5-1 and TRBJ2-1, the full variable domain reads KAGVTQTPRYLIKTRGQQVTLSCSPISGHRSVSWYQQTPGQGLQFLFEYFSETQRNKGNFPGRFSGRQFSNSRSEMNVSTLELGDSALYLCASSQTSHNEQFFGPGTRLTVL.

V usage is TRBV5-4 and J usage is TRBJ2-3; D might be TRBD2 (6 bases). Germline-derived CDR1 and CDR2 are SGHNT and YYREEE (reference sequence). The CDR3 is 19 amino acids. Trimming removed 0 bases at V and 2 bases at J, with 22 bases between. In DNA form, the CDR3 reads TGTGCCAGCAGCTTGGGTCGGCGGGACCGAGTACAACCCACAGATACGCAGTATTTT. Amino acids: CASSLGRRDRVQPTDTQYF.

As concerns this clonotype: A read error may be the cause here, since a much bigger clone is one base away. The rearrangement joins TRBV29-1 to TRBJ2-3; 13 nucleotides agree with TRBD2. The germline V gene encodes CDR1 SQVTM and CDR2 ANQGSEA. The CDR3 is 17 residues long. In nucleotides, the CDR3 is TGCAGCGTGGCTCCGGGACTAGCGGGGATTGGCACAGATACGCACTATTTT. Protein product: CSVAPGLAGIGTDTHYF.

The genes are TRBV5-1 and TRBJ2-7, with 9 bases fitting TRBD2. CDR1 and CDR2 (germline): SGHRS, YFSETQ. V dropped 4 bases and J dropped 5; count of bases not matched to a gene: 7. The CDR3 contains 14 residues. The DNA for the CDR3 is TGCGCCAGCAGCCAAGGGGCTAGCGGGAACGAGCAGTACTTC. Translation gives CASSQGASGNEQYF. Supplemented by reference TRBV5-1 and TRBJ2-7, the full variable domain reads KAGVTQTPRYLIKTRGQQVTLSCSPISGHRSVSWYQQTPGQGLQFLFEYFSETQRNKGNFPGRFSGRQFSNSRSEMNVSTLELGDSALYLCASSQGASGNEQYFGPGTRLTVT.

On this clonotype: This may be a read error: a much more frequent sequence differs by one nucleotide. This sequence joins TRBV12-3 or TRBV12-4 and TRBJ2-3; 7 nucleotides match TRBD2. V shed 4 bases, J shed 2 bases, and the junction held 6 bases outside the gene matches. This CDR3 comprises 15 residues. CDR3 in amino acids: CASSSGTNYTDTQYF. CDR3 DNA: TGTGCCAGCAGTTCCGGGACTAATTACACAGATACGCAGTATTTT.

Remarks on this clonotype: Likely a read error: the CDR3 ends without its conserved phenylalanine or tryptophan. J is TRBJ2-2 and V is TRBV29-1, with D possibly being TRBD1 or TRBD2 (5 bases each). The CDR3 spans 15 residues. Germline V gene data show CDR1 as SQVTM and CDR2 as ANQGSEA. CDR3 DNA: TGCAGCGTTGTGGCAGGCCCTTCGGACACCGGGGTGCTGTTTCTT. Amino acid sequence: CSVVAGPSDTGVLFL.

As concerns this clonotype: An end of the junction differs from the germline gene, which may be a read error. The J gene is TRBJ2-1, the V gene TRBV5-1; D is uncertain. Germline V gene lookup returns CDR1 SGHRS and CDR2 YFSETQ. CDR3 length: 13 amino acids. CDR3 sequence reads: CVSSPQGINEQFF. The CDR3 DNA reads TGCGTCAGCAGCCCACAAGGGATAAATGAGCAGTTCTTC. The full variable domain, its missing parts supplied by reference TRBV5-1 and TRBJ2-1, is KAGVTQTPRYLIKTRGQQVTLSCSPISGHRSVSWYQQTPGQGLQFLFEYFSETQRNKGNFPGRFSGRQFSNSRSEMNVSTLELGDSALYLCVSSPQGINEQFFGPGTRLTVL.

In the case of this clonotype: This CDR3 fails to terminate in the conserved phenylalanine or tryptophan, so it likely reflects a read error. The rearrangement links TRBV12-3 or TRBV12-4 to TRBJ1-1, with a weak D call TRBD1 (6 bases). The CDR3 contains 14 residues. The CDR3, as DNA: TGTGCTAGCCGGATTCAGACAGGGAACACTGAAGCTTTCATT. It is translated as CASRIQTGNTEAFI.

The chain uses TRBV6-1 and TRBJ2-5; D is undetermined. This CDR3 spans 15 amino acids. Germline CDR1 and CDR2: MNHNS and SASEGT. V lost 7 bases and J 2 bases, leaving 17 bases between the germline ends. CDR3 DNA: TGTGCCAGCACACAGTCCCTGTCGGGTCAAGAGACCCAGTACTTC. This codes for CASTQSLSGQETQYF.

Turning to this clonotype: At one end, the junction sequence differs from germline, possibly due to a read error. The rearrangement uses TRBV6-6 and TRBJ2-3, with TRBD2 matching 7 bases. The CDR3 sequence is 18 residues long. Germline V gene lookup returns CDR1 MNHNY and CDR2 SVGAGI (reference sequence). The CDR3 loop reads CASSALELGGSWPDMQYF. DNA of the CDR3: TGTGCCAGCAGTGCCCTTGAATTGGGCGGGAGCTGGCCAGATATGCAGTATTTT.

The chain carries TRBV11-1 and TRBJ2-1; the D is unclear. This CDR3 is built from 15 residues. Germline CDR1 and CDR2: SGHAT and FQDESV (reference sequence). V shed 0 bases and J shed 2 bases, with 8 bases lying between them. In nucleotides, the CDR3 is TGTGCCAGCAGCTTAGCCCTAGGGACCTACAATGAGCAGTTCTTC. Translating it yields CASSLALGTYNEQFF.

Remarks on this clonotype: Because it lacks the conserved phenylalanine or tryptophan at the end, this CDR3 is likely a read error. The DNA is omitted, as the CDR3 cannot be located on it reliably, and the CDR3 follows TCRdb's listing. The chain has TRBV20-1 and TRBJ2-1; the table's D call, TRBD1, has no DNA check behind it. Germline V gives CDR1 DFQATT, CDR2 SNEGSKA (reference sequence). The CDR3 is 15 amino acids in total, end residues counted. The CDR3: CSAFRQESSYNEQFL.

Notes on this clonotype: The junction departs from the called germline gene at one end, perhaps through a read error. The chain joins TRBV14 to TRBJ1-6; D call uncertain. Germline loops: CDR1 SGHDN, CDR2 FVKESK. This CDR3 is built from 16 residues. The CDR3 coding sequence is TGTGCCAGCAACCAAGAAAGGATCCCTATGGGTTCACCCCTCCACTTT. This encodes CASNQERIPMGSPLHF.

For this clonotype: A read error is possible here, since a much larger clone lies one base away. This chain connects TRBV29-1 to TRBJ1-4; the D is unclear. The CDR3 totals 12 residues. The ends were cut back, 8 bases at V and 8 bases at J, with 15 bases in the middle. Germline lookup yields CDR1 SQVTM and CDR2 ANQGSEA. The CDR3 DNA reads TGCAGCACCGGGCCAGATTCAGAAAAACTGTTTTTT. The encoded protein is CSTGPDSEKLFF. Full variable domain (rest looked up from reference TRBV29-1 and TRBJ1-4): SAVISQKPSRDICQRGTSLTIQCQVDSQVTMMFWYRQQPGQSLTLIATANQGSEATYESGFVIDKFPISRPNLTFSTLTVSNMSPEDSSIYLCSTGPDSEKLFFGSGTQLSVL.

This clonotype appeared many times. The J gene is TRBJ2-3, the V gene TRBV6-5; D remains unclear. V lost 4 bases and J lost 5, with 7 bases in between. The CDR3 loop spans 12 amino acids. Per germline, CDR1 MNHEY and CDR2 SVGAGI. As DNA, the CDR3 is TGTGCCAGCAGTTCCTACGGAGATACGCAGTATTTT. Translating gives CASSSYGDTQYF.